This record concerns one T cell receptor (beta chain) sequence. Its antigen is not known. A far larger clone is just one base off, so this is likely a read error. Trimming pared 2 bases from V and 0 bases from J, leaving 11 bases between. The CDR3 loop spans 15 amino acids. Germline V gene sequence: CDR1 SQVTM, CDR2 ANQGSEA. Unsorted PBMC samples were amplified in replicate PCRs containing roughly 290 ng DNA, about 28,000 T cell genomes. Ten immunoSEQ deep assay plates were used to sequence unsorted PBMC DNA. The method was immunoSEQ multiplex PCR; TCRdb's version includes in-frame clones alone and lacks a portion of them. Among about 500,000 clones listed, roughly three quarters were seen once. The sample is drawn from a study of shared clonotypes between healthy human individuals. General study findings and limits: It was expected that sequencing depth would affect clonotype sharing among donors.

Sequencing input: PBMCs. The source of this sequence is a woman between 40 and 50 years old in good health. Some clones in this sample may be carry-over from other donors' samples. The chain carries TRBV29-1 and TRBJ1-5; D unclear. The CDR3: CSVECGRHSNQPQHF. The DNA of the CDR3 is TGCAGCGTTGAATGCGGCCGCCATAGCAATCAGCCCCAGCATTTT.